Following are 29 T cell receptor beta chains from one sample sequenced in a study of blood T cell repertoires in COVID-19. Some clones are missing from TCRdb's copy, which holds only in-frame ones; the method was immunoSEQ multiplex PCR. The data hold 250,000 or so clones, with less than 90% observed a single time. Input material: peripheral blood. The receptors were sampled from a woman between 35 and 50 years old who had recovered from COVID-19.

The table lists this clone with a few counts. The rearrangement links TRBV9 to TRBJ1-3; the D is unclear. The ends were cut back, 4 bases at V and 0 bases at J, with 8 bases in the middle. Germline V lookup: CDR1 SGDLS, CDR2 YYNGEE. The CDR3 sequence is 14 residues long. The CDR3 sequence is CASSPGSSGNTIYF. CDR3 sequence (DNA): TGTGCCAGCAGCCCCGGGTCCTCTGGAAACACCATATATTTT.

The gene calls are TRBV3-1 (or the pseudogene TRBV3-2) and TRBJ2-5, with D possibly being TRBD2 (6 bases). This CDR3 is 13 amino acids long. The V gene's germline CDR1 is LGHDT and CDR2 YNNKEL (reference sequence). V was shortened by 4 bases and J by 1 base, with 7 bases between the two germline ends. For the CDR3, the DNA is TGTGCCAGCAGCCGGACTACCCAAGAGACCCAGTACTTC. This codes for CASSRTTQETQYF.

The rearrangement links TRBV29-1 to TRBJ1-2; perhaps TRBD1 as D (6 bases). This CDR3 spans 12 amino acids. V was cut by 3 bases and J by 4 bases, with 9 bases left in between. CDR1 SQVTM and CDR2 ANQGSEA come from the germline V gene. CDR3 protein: CSVEDRFYGYTF. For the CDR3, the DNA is TGCAGCGTTGAGGACAGATTCTATGGCTACACCTTC. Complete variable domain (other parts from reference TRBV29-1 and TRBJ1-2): SAVISQKPSRDICQRGTSLTIQCQVDSQVTMMFWYRQQPGQSLTLIATANQGSEATYESGFVIDKFPISRPNLTFSTLTVSNMSPEDSSIYLCSVEDRFYGYTFGSGTRLTVV.

CDR3 in DNA: TGTGCCAGCAGCTTACTGGCCAAGTCGGAAGCTTTCTTT. This sequence encodes CASSLLAKSEAFF. The chain uses TRBV7-9 and TRBJ1-1; no clear D gene. Germline assignment: CDR1 SEHNR and CDR2 FQNEAQ (reference sequence). Trimming stripped 2 bases from V and 8 bases from J, with 12 bases between. CDR3 length equals 13 residues.

In DNA, the CDR3 is TGTGCCAGCAGCTGGGCGACAGGGGAAATTGACACTGAAGCTTTCTTT. Its translation: CASSWATGEIDTEAFF. The chain has TRBV5-4 and TRBJ1-1; 8 nucleotides align to TRBD1. V lost 3 bases to trimming and J lost 3 bases; unmatched junction nucleotides: 10. Germline loops: CDR1 SGHNT, CDR2 YYREEE (reference sequence). This CDR3 is 16 amino acids long. Full variable domain (missing parts from reference TRBV5-4 and TRBJ1-1): ETGVTQSPTHLIKTRGQQVTLRCSSQSGHNTVSWYQQALGQGPQFIFQYYREEENGRGNFPPRFSGLQFPNYSSELNVNALELDDSALYLCASSWATGEIDTEAFFGQGTRLTVV.

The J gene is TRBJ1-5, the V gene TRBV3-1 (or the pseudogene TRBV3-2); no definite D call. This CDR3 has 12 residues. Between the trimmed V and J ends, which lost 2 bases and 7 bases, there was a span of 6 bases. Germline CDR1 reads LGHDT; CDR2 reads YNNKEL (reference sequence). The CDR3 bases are TGTGCCAGCAGCCAATCGTCGCAGCCCCAGCATTTT. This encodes CASSQSSQPQHF.

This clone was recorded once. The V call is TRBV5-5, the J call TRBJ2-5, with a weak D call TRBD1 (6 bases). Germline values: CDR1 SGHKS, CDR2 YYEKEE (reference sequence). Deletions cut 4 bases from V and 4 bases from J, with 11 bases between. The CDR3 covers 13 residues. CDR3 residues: CASSPQGIETQYF. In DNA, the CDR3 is TGTGCCAGCAGCCCGCAGGGGATAGAGACCCAGTACTTC.

The CDR3 loop is CATSDRGQGLYEQYF. The CDR3 nucleotides are TGTGCCACCAGTGACAGGGGACAGGGGCTCTACGAGCAGTACTTC. This rearrangement joins TRBV24-1 to TRBJ2-7, with 10 positions matching TRBD1. V lost 4 bases and J lost 3; bases outside the gene matches: 5. Germline values: CDR1 KGHDR, CDR2 SFDVKD. This CDR3 has 15 residues.

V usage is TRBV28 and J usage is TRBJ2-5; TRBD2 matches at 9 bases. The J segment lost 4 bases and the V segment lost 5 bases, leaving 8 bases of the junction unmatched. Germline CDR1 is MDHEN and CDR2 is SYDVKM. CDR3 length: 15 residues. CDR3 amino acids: CASSPSAGGVETQYF. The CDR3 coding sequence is TGTGCCAGCAGTCCGTCAGCGGGGGGAGTAGAGACCCAGTACTTC.

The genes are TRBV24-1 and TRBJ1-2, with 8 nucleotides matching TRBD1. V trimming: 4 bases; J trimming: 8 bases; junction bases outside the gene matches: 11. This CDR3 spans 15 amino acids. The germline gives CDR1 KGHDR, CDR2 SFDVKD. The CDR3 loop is CATSDTGGTTYGYTF. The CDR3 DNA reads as TGTGCCACCAGTGACACAGGGGGAACTACGTACGGCTACACCTTC.

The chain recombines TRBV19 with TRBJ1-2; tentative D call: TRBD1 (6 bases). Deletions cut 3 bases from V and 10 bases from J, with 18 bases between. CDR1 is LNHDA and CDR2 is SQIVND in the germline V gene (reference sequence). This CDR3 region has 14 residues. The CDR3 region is CASSIRLGTRAYTF. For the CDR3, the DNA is TGTGCCAGTAGTATTCGTCTGGGGACACGGGCCTACACCTTC.

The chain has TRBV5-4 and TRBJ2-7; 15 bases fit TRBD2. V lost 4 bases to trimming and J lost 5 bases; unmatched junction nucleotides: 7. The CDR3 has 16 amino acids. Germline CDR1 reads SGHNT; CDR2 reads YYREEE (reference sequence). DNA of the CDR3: TGTGCCAGCAGCCCTGGGACTAGCGGGGGGAGAAACGAGCAGTACTTC. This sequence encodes CASSPGTSGGRNEQYF.

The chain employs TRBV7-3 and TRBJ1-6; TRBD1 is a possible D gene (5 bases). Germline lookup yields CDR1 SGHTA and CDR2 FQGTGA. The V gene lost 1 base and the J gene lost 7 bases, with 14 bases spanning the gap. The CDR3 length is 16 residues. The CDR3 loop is CASSLIPPGKNSPLHF. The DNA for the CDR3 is TGTGCCAGCAGCTTAATCCCCCCAGGGAAAAATTCACCCCTCCACTTT.

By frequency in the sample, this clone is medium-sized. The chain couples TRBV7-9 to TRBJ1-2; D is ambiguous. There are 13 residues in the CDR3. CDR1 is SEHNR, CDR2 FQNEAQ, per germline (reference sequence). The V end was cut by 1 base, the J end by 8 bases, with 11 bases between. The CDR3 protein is CASSLERTYGYTF. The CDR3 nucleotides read TGTGCCAGCAGCTTAGAGAGGACTTACGGCTACACCTTC.

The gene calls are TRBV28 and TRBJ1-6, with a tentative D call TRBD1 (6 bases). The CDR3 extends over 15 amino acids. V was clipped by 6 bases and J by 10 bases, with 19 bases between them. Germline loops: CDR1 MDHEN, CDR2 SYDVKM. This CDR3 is CASRPATGIPSPLHF. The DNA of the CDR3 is TGTGCCAGCAGACCCGCAACAGGGATCCCCTCACCCCTCCACTTT.

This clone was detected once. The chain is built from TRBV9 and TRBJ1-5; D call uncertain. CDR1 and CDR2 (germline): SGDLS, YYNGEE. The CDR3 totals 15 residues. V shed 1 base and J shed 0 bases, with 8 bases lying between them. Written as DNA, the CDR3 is TGTGCCAGCAGCGTATCCGGGAATAGCAATCAGCCCCAGCATTTT. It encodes CASSVSGNSNQPQHF.

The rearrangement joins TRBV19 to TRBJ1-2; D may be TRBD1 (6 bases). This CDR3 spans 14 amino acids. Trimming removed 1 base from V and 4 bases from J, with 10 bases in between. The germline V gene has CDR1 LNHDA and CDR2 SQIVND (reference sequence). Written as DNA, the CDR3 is TGTGCCAGTAGTATAGGCGACAGGTCCTATGGCTACACCTTC. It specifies CASSIGDRSYGYTF.

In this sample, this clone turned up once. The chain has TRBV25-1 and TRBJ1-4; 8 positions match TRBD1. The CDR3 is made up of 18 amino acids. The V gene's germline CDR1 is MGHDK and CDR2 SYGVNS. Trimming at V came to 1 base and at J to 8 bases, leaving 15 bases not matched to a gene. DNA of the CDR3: TGTGCCAGCAGTGAATCGTTTTGGCAGGGGGCTTCAGAGGAAAAACTGTTTTTT. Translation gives CASSESFWQGASEEKLFF.

The CDR3 is CASRTARTSLAGELFF. The CDR3, as DNA: TGTGCCAGCAGGACCGCACGGACTAGCCTGGCCGGGGAGCTGTTTTTT. The chain recombines TRBV28 with TRBJ2-2; 8 bases line up with TRBD2. The trim removed 6 bases at V and 6 bases at J, leaving 12 bases unmatched. The CDR3 runs to 16 residues. The germline V gene encodes CDR1 MDHEN and CDR2 SYDVKM.

Here the CDR3 reads CASSLVGLDFSGANVLTF. CDR3 nucleotide sequence: TGTGCCAGCAGCTTAGTCGGCCTAGATTTCTCTGGGGCCAACGTCCTGACTTTC. This chain joins TRBV7-8 and TRBJ2-6; unclear D gene. Germline V gives CDR1 SGHVS, CDR2 FQNEAQ. Trimming removed 1 base at V and 0 bases at J, with 13 bases between. This CDR3 contains 18 residues.

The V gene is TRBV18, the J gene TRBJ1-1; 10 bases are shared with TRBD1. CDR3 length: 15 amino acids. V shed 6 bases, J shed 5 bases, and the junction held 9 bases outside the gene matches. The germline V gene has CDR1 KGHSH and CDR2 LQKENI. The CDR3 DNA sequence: TGTGCCAGCTCGCCCGACAGGGGGCGACGGACTGAAGCTTTCTTT. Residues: CASSPDRGRRTEAFF. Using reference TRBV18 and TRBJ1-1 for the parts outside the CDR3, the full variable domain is NAGVMQNPRHLVRRRGQEARLRCSPMKGHSHVYWYRQLPEEGLKFMVYLQKENIIDESGMPKERFSAEFPKEGPSILRIQQVVRGDSAAYFCASSPDRGRRTEAFFGQGTRLTVV.

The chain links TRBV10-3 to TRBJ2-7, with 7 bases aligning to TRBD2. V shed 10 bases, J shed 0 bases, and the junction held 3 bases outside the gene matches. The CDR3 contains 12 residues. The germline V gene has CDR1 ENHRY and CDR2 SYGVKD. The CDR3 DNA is TGTGCCACCACGGGAGGCTCCTACGAGCAGTACTTC. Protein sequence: CATTGGSYEQYF.

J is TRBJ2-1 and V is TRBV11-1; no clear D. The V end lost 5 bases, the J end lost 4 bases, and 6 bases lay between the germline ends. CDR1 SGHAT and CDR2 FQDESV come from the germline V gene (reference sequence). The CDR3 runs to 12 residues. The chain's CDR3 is CASSGEYNEQFF. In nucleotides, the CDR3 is TGTGCCAGCAGCGGAGAATACAATGAGCAGTTCTTC.

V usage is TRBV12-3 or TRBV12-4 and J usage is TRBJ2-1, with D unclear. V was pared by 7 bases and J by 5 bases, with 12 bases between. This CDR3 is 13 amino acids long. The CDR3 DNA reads TGTGCCAGCATTTTGTTTGGAGACAATGAGCAGTTCTTC. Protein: CASILFGDNEQFF.

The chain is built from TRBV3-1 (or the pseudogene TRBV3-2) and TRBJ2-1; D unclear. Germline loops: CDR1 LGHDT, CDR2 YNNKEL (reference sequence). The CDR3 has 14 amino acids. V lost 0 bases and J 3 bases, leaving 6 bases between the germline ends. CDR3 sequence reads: CASSQEHGYNEQFF. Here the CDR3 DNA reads TGTGCCAGCAGCCAAGAGCACGGCTACAATGAGCAGTTCTTC.

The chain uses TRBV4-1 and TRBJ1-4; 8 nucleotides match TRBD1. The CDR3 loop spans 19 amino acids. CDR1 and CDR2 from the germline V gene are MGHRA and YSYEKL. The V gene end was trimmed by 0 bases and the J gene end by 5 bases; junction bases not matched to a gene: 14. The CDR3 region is CASSQDLARTGRKNEKLFF. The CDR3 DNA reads TGCGCCAGCAGCCAAGATCTTGCACGGACAGGGAGGAAAAATGAAAAACTGTTTTTT.

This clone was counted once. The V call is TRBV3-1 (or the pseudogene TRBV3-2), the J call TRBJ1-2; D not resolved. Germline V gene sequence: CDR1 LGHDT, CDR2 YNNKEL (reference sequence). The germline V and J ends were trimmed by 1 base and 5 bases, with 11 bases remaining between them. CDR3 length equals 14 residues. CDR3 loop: CASSQGSLTYGYTF. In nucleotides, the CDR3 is TGTGCCAGCAGCCAAGGATCCTTGACATATGGCTACACCTTC.

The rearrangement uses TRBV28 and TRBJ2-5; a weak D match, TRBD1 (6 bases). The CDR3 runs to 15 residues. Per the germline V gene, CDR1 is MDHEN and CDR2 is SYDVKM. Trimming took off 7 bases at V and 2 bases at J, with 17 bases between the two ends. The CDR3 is CASTPSGQFQETQYF. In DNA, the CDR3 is TGTGCCAGCACTCCTTCCGGACAGTTTCAAGAGACCCAGTACTTC.

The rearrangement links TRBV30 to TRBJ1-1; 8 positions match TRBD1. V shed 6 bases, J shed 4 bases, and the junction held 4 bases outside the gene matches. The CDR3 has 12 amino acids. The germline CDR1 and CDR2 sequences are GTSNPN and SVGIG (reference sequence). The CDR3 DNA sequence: TGTGCCTGCTTCCAGGGGGCCACTGAAGCTTTCTTT. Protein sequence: CACFQGATEAFF.